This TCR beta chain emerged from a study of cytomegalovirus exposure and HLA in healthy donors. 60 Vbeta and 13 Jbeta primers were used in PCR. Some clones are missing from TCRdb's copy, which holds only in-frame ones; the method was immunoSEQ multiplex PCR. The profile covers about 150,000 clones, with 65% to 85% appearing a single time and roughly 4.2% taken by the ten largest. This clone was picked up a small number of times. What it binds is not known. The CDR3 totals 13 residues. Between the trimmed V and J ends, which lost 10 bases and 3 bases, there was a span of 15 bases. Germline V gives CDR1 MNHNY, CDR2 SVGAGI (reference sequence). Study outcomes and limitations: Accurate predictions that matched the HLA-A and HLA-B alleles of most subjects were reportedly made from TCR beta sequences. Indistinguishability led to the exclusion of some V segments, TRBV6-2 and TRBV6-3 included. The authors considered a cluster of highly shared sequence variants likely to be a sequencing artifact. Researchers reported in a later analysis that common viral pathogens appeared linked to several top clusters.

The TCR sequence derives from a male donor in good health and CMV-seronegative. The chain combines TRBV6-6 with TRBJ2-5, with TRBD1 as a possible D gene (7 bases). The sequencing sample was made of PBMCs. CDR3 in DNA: TGTGCCACTAGACAGGGACTGAAAGAGACCCAGTACTTC. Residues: CATRQGLKETQYF.